This TCR beta chain emerged from a study of cytomegalovirus exposure and HLA in healthy donors. The PCR had 60 Vbeta and 13 Jbeta primers. The protocol was immunoSEQ multiplex PCR, while the TCRdb copy is restricted to in-frame clones and leaves out a portion. The sample includes about 62,000 clones, about 89% seen only once; the top ten take 1.4%. Comment on this clone: Its antigen remains unidentified.

From germline, CDR1 is LGHNA and CDR2 YNFKEQ. This CDR3 is built from 16 residues. The V end lost 0 bases, the J end lost 4 bases, and 14 bases lay between the germline ends. Findings of the study overall: Upon later analysis, HLA-associated TCR beta chains proved more clonally expanded than other, equally common chains.

This clonotype originated in a young man in good health and CMV-seronegative. This chain uses TRBV4-2 with TRBJ2-3, with a tentative D call TRBD2 (5 bases). The material sequenced was PBMCs. The CDR3: CASSQDPGLAPDTQYF. Here the CDR3 DNA reads TGTGCCAGCAGCCAAGATCCGGGGTTGGCCCCAGATACGCAGTATTTT.